Listed below are T cell receptor beta chains from one sample, sequenced in a study of long-term antiretroviral therapy in people with HIV. Here immunoSEQ multiplex PCR was the method, and the copy in TCRdb shows in-frame clones only, minus some. The table shows about 36,000 clones, with approximately 80% occurring only once. Sequencing was performed on unsorted PBMCs, taken 0.6 years after starting antiretroviral therapy. These receptors all come from a man aged 18 to 35 with HIV. Each CDR3 is given with its conserved first and last residue. The order of the fields is clone size, J gene, D gene, V gene, CDR3 protein, CDR3 DNA. D genes are given only for firm matches. Not every row has a clone size; where given, it reads once, few, many or a size class.

>-|TRBJ2-1|TRBD2|TRBV6-1
CASGGLAGVLEQFF
TGTGCCAGCGGGGGACTAGCGGGAGTCCTTGAGCAGTTCTTC
>few|TRBJ1-1|-|TRBV18
CASSPGPLTDTEAFF
TGTGCCAGCTCACCCGGGCCCTTAACGGACACTGAAGCTTTCTTT
>few|TRBJ2-7|TRBD2|TRBV5-6
CASSPGGTNRHEQYF
TGTGCCAGCAGCCCGGGGGGGACAAACCGCCACGAGCAGTACTTC
>-|TRBJ2-2|-|TRBV27
CASSFGVDTGELFF
TGTGCCAGCAGTTTTGGGGTTGACACCGGGGAGCTGTTTTTT
>-|TRBJ2-7|-|TRBV5-6
CASSLFGTATYEQYF
TGTGCCAGCAGCTTGTTTGGGACGGCTACCTACGAGCAGTACTTC
>-|TRBJ2-7|TRBD2|TRBV29-1
CSALGGRSSYEQYF
TGCAGCGCATTGGGCGGGAGAAGCTCCTACGAGCAGTACTTC
>-|TRBJ1-5|-|TRBV7-2
CASGIRGNQPQHF
TGTGCCAGCGGGATTCGGGGGAATCAGCCCCAGCATTTT
>-|TRBJ2-7|TRBD2|TRBV19
CASSTRLAGSYEQYF
TGTGCCAGTAGTACCAGACTAGCGGGCTCCTACGAGCAGTACTTC
>-|TRBJ2-1|-|TRBV9
CASSVGGSNNEQFF
TGTGCCAGCAGCGTAGGGGGATCTAACAATGAGCAGTTCTTC
>few|TRBJ1-2|-|TRBV5-6
CASSPGRSYGYTF
TGTGCCAGCAGTCCGGGACGGAGCTATGGCTACACCTTC
>-|TRBJ2-2|-|TRBV6-4
CASSAESTGELFF
TGTGCCAGCAGTGCTGAGAGCACCGGGGAGCTGTTTTTT
>few|TRBJ2-7|-|TRBV19
CATSSRVAPYEQYF
TGTGCCACGTCATCCAGGGTTGCCCCCTACGAGCAGTACTTC
>-|TRBJ2-5|TRBD1|TRBV29-1
CSVLGTDQETQYF
TGCAGCGTCTTGGGGACAGATCAAGAGACCCAGTACTTC
>-|TRBJ1-2|TRBD1|TRBV7-9
CASSDIDRDYGYTF
TGTGCCAGCAGTGATATCGACAGGGACTATGGCTACACCTTC
>-|TRBJ2-6|TRBD1|TRBV6-4
CASRDRGGANVLTF
TGTGCCAGCAGGGACAGGGGTGGGGCCAACGTCCTGACTTTC
>-|TRBJ2-1|TRBD1|TRBV2
CASSRRTGVGEQFF
TGTGCCAGCAGTAGACGGACAGGGGTTGGTGAGCAGTTCTTC
>-|TRBJ2-1|-|TRBV11-3
CASSFSGSSYNEQFF
TGTGCCAGCAGCTTTAGCGGTAGCTCCTACAATGAGCAGTTCTTC
>-|TRBJ1-4|TRBD1|TRBV7-2
CASSIEGTGNEKLFF
TGTGCCAGCAGCATCGAAGGGACAGGGAATGAAAAACTGTTTTTT
>-|TRBJ2-1|TRBD2|TRBV5-4
CASSLVPTSGSNEQFF
TGTGCCAGCAGCTTGGTCCCGACTAGCGGGAGTAATGAGCAGTTCTTC
>few|TRBJ2-5|-|TRBV5-4
CASSLAGRGQETQYF
TGTGCCAGCAGCTTGGCGGGTCGGGGCCAAGAGACCCAGTACTTC
>-|TRBJ2-2|-|TRBV14
CASSQGQNTGELFF
TGTGCCAGCAGCCAAGGACAGAACACCGGGGAGCTGTTTTTT
>-|TRBJ2-1|-|TRBV5-6
CASSLGLASSYNEQFF
TGTGCCAGCAGCTTGGGGTTGGCAAGCTCCTACAATGAGCAGTTCTTC
>few|TRBJ2-7|-|TRBV29-1
CSANSGTGYEQYF
TGCAGCGCCAACTCCGGGACCGGCTACGAGCAGTACTTC
>-|TRBJ2-5|-|TRBV7-2
CASSVQETQYF
TGTGCCAGCAGCGTCCAAGAGACCCAGTACTTC
>-|TRBJ2-3|-|TRBV7-2
CASSLRGTPLNTDTQYF
TGTGCCAGCAGCTTAAGGGGCACTCCTTTAAACACAGATACGCAGTATTTT
>-|TRBJ2-5|TRBD2|TRBV28
CASSLASGQETQYF
TGTGCCAGCAGTTTAGCTAGCGGCCAAGAGACCCAGTACTTC
>-|TRBJ2-5|TRBD1|TRBV5-1
CASSTQGEETQYF
TGCGCCAGCAGCACGCAGGGGGAAGAGACCCAGTACTTC
>-|TRBJ2-7|-|TRBV10-3
CAIRFSDSSYEQYF
TGTGCCATCAGGTTCTCGGACAGCTCCTACGAGCAGTACTTC
>-|TRBJ2-3|-|TRBV2
CASSARYTDTQYF
TGTGCCAGCAGTGCCAGATACACAGATACGCAGTATTTT
>-|TRBJ1-5|-|TRBV7-2
CASSFLDSNQPQHF
TGTGCCAGCAGCTTCCTCGATAGCAATCAGCCCCAGCATTTT
>-|TRBJ2-7|-|TRBV7-9
CASSSDLRGVYEQYF
TGTGCCAGCAGCTCAGACCTAAGGGGGGTCTACGAGCAGTACTTC
>-|TRBJ1-5|-|TRBV7-2
CASSTQGGNQPQHF
TGTGCCAGCAGCACACAGGGAGGAAACCAGCCCCAGCATTTT
>-|TRBJ2-3|TRBD1|TRBV15
CATSRDRGTDTQYF
TGTGCCACCAGCAGGGACAGGGGGACAGATACGCAGTATTTT
>-|TRBJ2-1|TRBD2|TRBV7-2
CASSLVGLAGDNEQFF
TGTGCCAGCAGCTTAGTGGGACTAGCGGGAGACAATGAGCAGTTCTTC
>-|TRBJ2-1|-|TRBV19
CASSEYGGNEQFF
TGTGCCAGTAGCGAGTACGGGGGTAATGAGCAGTTCTTC
>-|TRBJ1-5|-|TRBV7-2
CASSLNPNSNQPQHF
TGTGCCAGCAGCTTAAATCCCAATAGCAATCAGCCCCAGCATTTT
>-|TRBJ1-1|-|TRBV29-1
CSVEDPAGGTEAFF
TGCAGCGTTGAAGATCCTGCGGGGGGCACTGAAGCTTTCTTT
>-|TRBJ1-1|-|TRBV11-2
CASRRWMNTEAFF
TGTGCCAGCAGGCGATGGATGAACACTGAAGCTTTCTTT
>-|TRBJ2-2|-|TRBV11-2
CASSLRSSITGELFF
TGTGCCAGCAGCTTAAGATCGAGCATAACCGGGGAGCTGTTTTTT
>-|TRBJ1-5|TRBD1|TRBV7-2
CASSLNGAGGKPQHF
TGTGCCAGCAGCTTGAATGGGGCAGGGGGAAAGCCCCAGCATTTT
>-|TRBJ2-7|-|TRBV7-2
CASSFGTGYEQYF
TGTGCCAGCAGCTTTGGGACCGGGTACGAGCAGTACTTC
>-|TRBJ2-6|-|TRBV28
CASSLRGSGANVLTF
TGTGCCAGCAGTTTGCGGGGATCTGGGGCCAACGTCCTGACTTTC
>-|TRBJ2-5|-|TRBV7-9
CASSANRGLTETQYF
TGTGCCAGCAGCGCGAACCGGGGGCTTACTGAGACCCAGTACTTC
>-|TRBJ2-7|TRBD1|TRBV7-2
CASSPRTGLGEQYF
TGTGCCAGCAGCCCCAGGACAGGGCTCGGCGAGCAGTACTTC
>-|TRBJ2-7|-|TRBV6-5
CASRGTYEQYF
TGTGCCAGCAGGGGGACCTACGAGCAGTACTTC
>-|TRBJ2-7|TRBD1|TRBV29-1
CSAGRGQGANEQYF
TGCAGCGCCGGGAGGGGACAGGGGGCTAACGAGCAGTACTTC
>-|TRBJ2-3|TRBD2|TRBV5-1
CASSQKAGGPTDTQYF
TGCGCCAGCAGCCAGAAAGCGGGAGGGCCCACAGATACGCAGTATTTT
>-|TRBJ2-7|-|TRBV7-9
CASSSASYEQYF
TGTGCCAGCAGCTCTGCCTCCTACGAGCAGTACTTC
>-|TRBJ2-4|TRBD1|TRBV7-2
CASSFDRGRWDIQYF
TGTGCCAGCAGCTTTGACAGGGGGCGCTGGGACATTCAGTACTTC
>few|TRBJ2-3|TRBD2|TRBV6-1
CASSEASGRTDTQYF
TGTGCCAGCAGTGAGGCTAGCGGGAGGACAGATACGCAGTATTTT
>-|TRBJ1-4|-|TRBV10-2
CASSVGEGEKLFF
TGCGCCAGCAGTGTAGGGGAGGGTGAAAAACTGTTTTTT
>-|TRBJ1-1|-|TRBV4-2
CASTSTRLNTEAFF
TGTGCCAGTACTTCAACTAGACTGAACACTGAAGCTTTCTTT